This T cell receptor beta chain was captured in a study of blood T cell repertoires in COVID-19. Background on the study: The United States, Italy and Spain provided the acute and convalescent COVID-19 samples.

This clone was recorded once. CDR1 and CDR2 (germline): SGHDT, YYEEEE. V lost 5 bases and J lost 6; bases outside the gene matches: 9. The CDR3 runs 14 residues. Methods used by the authors: Researchers report that nucleated cell counts were estimated from reference gene primer amplification. Here immunoSEQ multiplex PCR was the method, and the copy in TCRdb shows in-frame clones only, minus some. The V and J calls and clone size were taken over from that table, and D and trimming were inferred from the DNA. The sample holds more than 150,000 clones; approximately 80% are singletons and the top ten take 10% to 15%.

The rearrangement links TRBV5-6 to TRBJ1-1, with TRBD1 identical over 8 bases. This sequence originates from a woman aged 55 to 70 who had recovered from COVID-19. The sequencing sample was made of PBMCs or T cells enriched from blood (not recorded which). The CDR3 sequence: CASRETGDRAEAFF. In DNA form, the CDR3 reads TGTGCCAGCAGGGAGACAGGGGATAGGGCTGAAGCTTTCTTT. Combining the CDR3 with reference TRBV5-6 and TRBJ1-1 gives the whole variable domain DAGVTQSPTHLIKTRGQQVTLRCSPKSGHDTVSWYQQALGQGPQFIFQYYEEEERQRGNFPDRFSGHQFPNYSSELNVNALLLGDSALYLCASRETGDRAEAFFGQGTRLTVV.